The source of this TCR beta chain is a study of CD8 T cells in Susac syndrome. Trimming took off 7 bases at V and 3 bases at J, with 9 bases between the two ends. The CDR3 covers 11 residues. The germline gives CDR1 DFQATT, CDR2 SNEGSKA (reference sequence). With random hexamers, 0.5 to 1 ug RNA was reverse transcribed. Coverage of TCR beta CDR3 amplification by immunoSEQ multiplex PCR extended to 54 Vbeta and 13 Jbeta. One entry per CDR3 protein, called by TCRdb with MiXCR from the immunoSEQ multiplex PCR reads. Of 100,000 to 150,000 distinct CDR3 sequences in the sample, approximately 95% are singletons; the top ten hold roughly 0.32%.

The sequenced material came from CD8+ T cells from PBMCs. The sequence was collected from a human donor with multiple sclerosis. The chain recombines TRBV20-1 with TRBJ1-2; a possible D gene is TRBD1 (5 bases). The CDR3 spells CSVRDDYGYTF. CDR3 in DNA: TGCAGTGTCAGGGACGACTATGGCTACACCTTC.